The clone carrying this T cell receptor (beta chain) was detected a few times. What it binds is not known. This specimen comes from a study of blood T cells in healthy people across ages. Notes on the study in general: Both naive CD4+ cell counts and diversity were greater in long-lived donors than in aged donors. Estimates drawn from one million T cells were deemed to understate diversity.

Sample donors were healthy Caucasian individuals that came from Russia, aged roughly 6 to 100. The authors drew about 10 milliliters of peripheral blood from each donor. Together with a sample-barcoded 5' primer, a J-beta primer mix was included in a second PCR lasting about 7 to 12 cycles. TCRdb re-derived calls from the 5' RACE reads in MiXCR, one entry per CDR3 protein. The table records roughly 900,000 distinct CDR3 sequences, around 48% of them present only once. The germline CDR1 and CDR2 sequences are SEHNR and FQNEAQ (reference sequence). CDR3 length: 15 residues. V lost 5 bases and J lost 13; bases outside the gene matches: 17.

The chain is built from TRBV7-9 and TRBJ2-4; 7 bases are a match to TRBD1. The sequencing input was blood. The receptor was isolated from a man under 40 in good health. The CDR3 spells CASSILTGRRDEQYF. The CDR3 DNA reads TGTGCCAGCAGCATCCTGACAGGGAGAAGGGATGAGCAGTACTTC.